The T cell receptor beta chain described here comes from a study of blood T cells in healthy people across ages (dated by TCRdb to between 2014 and 2016). Background for the entire study: In model experiments, template switching captured roughly one uniquely barcoded TCR beta cDNA molecule for every two T cells. The study measured age-related changes in TCR beta repertoire diversity using deep sequencing normalized with unique cDNA molecular identifiers. The donors were split into four age groups: young (average around 16 years), middle-aged (more than 35), aged (roughly 68) and long-lived (approximately 80). To avoid experimental bias, donors of different ages were distributed randomly across sequencing lanes. Using the same blood draw, the study looked at two additional independent replicas of 1 million unique cDNA reads for two donors, one aged 18 to 30 and the other aged 80 or older.

The CDR3 numbers 17 residues from cysteine through phenylalanine. This entry keeps only the CDR3 DNA: 51 bases, framed from base 1. V lost 4 bases and J lost 3 bases, and the count of bases not matched to a germline gene is 10. The germline V gene encodes CDR1 SGHRS and CDR2 YFSETQ. Points on this clonotype: No antigen is known for it. No base-level quality is on record; no much larger clone is a single base apart.

The library was made by 5' RACE. These reads were obtained on an Illumina HiSeq 2500. A second roughly 7 to 12 cycle PCR used a sample-barcoded 5' primer and a J-beta primer mix. Each TCR beta cDNA molecule received a unique molecular identifier from a template-switch 5' adaptor carrying 12 random nucleotides. Each sample yielded at least 3 million CDR3-containing paired-end reads. First-strand cDNA was synthesized from all RNA with the Mint cDNA synthesis kit, primed by a TRBC-specific oligonucleotide. Following uracil-DNA glycosylase treatment, all cDNA underwent a first 18-cycle PCR with the universal primers M1SS and BC2_uni_R. Turning to the authors' computational methods: For normalization, 1 million high-quality reads were randomly selected from each sample, with every read carrying a distinct molecular identifier. Reads with shared molecular identifiers were discarded instead of being binned into consensus sequences. MiTCR, run with a Q25 quality threshold and the strictest error-elimination algorithm, handled CDR3 identification, clonotype clustering and error correction. Lower-bound total TCR beta diversity was estimated with a nonparametric unseen species model using Euler transformation. TCRdb passed the public sequencing reads through fastp at Q25 and MiXCR, retaining productive beta sequences. Duplicate CDR3 protein sequences are folded into a single record with the most common DNA and genes. These V and J calls rely on TCRdb rather than the paper's analysis. The sample data list about 1,400,000 distinct CDR3 sequences, and 55% to 75% of these were observed just once. The ten largest clonotypes hold over 5% of the sample.

Systemically healthy Caucasian individuals from Russia, 39 in total and aged about 6 to 100 years, were included as donors. Each donor gave ten milliliters of peripheral blood, drawn into EDTA-treated Vacutainer tubes. Ficoll-Paque density-gradient centrifugation was used to isolate PBMCs, with at least 7 million per sample. Trizol reagent was used to extract total RNA from PBMCs, with at least 6 micrograms per sample. Naive CD45RAhigh/CD27high T cell percentages were measured by flow cytometry on a PBMC aliquot from every donor. The study at large found these results: Compared with the aged group, the long-lived group had more naive CD4+ T cells, fewer expanded clones and increased TCR diversity, a pattern suggesting age selection. Donor CMV infection status was unknown, potentially confounding age-related changes in expanded clonotypes. As age increased, observed TCR beta diversity per million T cells dropped in a roughly linear way, and a significant reduction was already evident by age 40. Conclusive comparison of naive and antigen-experienced compartments was prevented by the profiling of bulk unsorted PBMCs. There was a strong correlation between observed TCR beta diversity and the percentage of naive T cells measured by flow cytometry. Estimates of total diversity based on one million sequenced T cells were regarded as lower bounds and as underestimates.

Source material: blood. The TCR sequence derives from a man aged 18 to 30 in good health. The chain is encoded by TRBV5-1 joined to TRBJ2-7, and TRBD2 aligns with 13 junction nucleotides. The sequence in DNA is TGCGCCAGCAGCGTAACCGGGACTAGCGGGAAAGGCTACGAGCAGTACTTC. Translated, it gives CASSVTGTSGKGYEQYF.